These T cell receptor beta chains were read from a single sample in a study of T cells after yellow fever vaccination. Each CDR3 protein gets one entry after TCRdb re-called the 5' RACE reads with MiXCR. Here the sample spans some 340,000 distinct CDR3 sequences, around 10% being singletons. This material consisted of CD4+ T cells sorted from PBMCs, taken 45 days after the yellow fever booster vaccination. The source of these receptors is a man aged 18-30 years who received the YFV17D yellow fever vaccine. Each CDR3 is given with its conserved first and last residue. D genes are given only for firm matches. Clone size is stated in some rows and not others, as once, few, many or a class when expanded.

J gene	V gene	clone size	D gene	CDR3 DNA	CDR3 protein
TRBJ1-4	TRBV29-1	many	NA	TGCAGCGCCCGGCTCCCCGCAGGGAACGAAAAACTGTTTTTT	CSARLPAGNEKLFF
TRBJ1-3	TRBV4-1	NA	NA	TGCGCCAGCAGCCTAAGGGATGCAGTCGCCTCTGGAAACACCATATATTTT	CASSLRDAVASGNTIYF
TRBJ2-7	TRBV7-9	NA	NA	TGTGCCAGCAGCCCCCAGGTGGCTAGCAGTTCGAAGCAGTACTTC	CASSPQVASSSKQYF
TRBJ2-1	TRBV18	NA	TRBD2	TGTGCCAGCTCACTAAGTGCTGCGGGGGAGTACAATGAGCAGTTCTTC	CASSLSAAGEYNEQFF
TRBJ2-5	TRBV25-1	few	NA	TGTGCCAGCAGGGACCCCGGTGGTTCAGAGACCCAGTACTTC	CASRDPGGSETQYF
TRBJ1-1	TRBV18	NA	NA	TGTGCCAGCTCACCAATAGCAGGGGAAGCTTTCTTT	CASSPIAGEAFF
TRBJ1-4	TRBV4-1	few	NA	TGCGCCAGCAGTCGCCAGGCGGAAAAACTGTTTTTT	CASSRQAEKLFF
TRBJ2-7	TRBV5-1	few	NA	TGCGCCAGCAGCAGGGACCCCAATAACTACGAGCAGTACTTC	CASSRDPNNYEQYF
TRBJ1-1	TRBV18	many	NA	TGTGCCAGCTCACCACTAAACGGGGGGCCTGAAGCTTTCTTT	CASSPLNGGPEAFF
TRBJ2-2	TRBV20-1	NA	TRBD2	TGCAGTGCTAGAGATCCCAGGGAGGGCGGGGAGCTGTTTTTT	CSARDPREGGELFF
TRBJ1-2	TRBV18	few	NA	TGTGCCAGCTCACCAGAGGGGATATACTATGGCTACACCTTC	CASSPEGIYYGYTF
TRBJ2-4	TRBV5-4	few	NA	TGTGCCAGCAGCTTGGCCCTGGCGGGACTAGCCAAAAACATTCAGTACTTC	CASSLALAGLAKNIQYF
TRBJ2-3	TRBV5-4	few	TRBD1	TGTGCCAGCAGCCCCGGGACAGGAAGGTCAGATACGCAGTATTTT	CASSPGTGRSDTQYF
TRBJ2-1	TRBV20-1	few	TRBD1	TGCAGTGCTAGGGACAGGGCCCTACTTAGGAATGAGCAGTTCTTC	CSARDRALLRNEQFF
TRBJ1-2	TRBV4-1	NA	NA	TGCGCCAGCAGCCAACCTCTGGGGGGGAGGAGGTCGAGCGGCTACACCTTC	CASSQPLGGRRSSGYTF
TRBJ2-2	TRBV7-6	few	NA	TGTGCCAGCAGCGCGCCGGGTCGGAACACCGGGGAGCTGTTTTTT	CASSAPGRNTGELFF
TRBJ1-1	TRBV7-6	NA	NA	TGTGCCAGCAGCTTAGAACCACATATGAACACTGAAGCTTTCTTT	CASSLEPHMNTEAFF
TRBJ1-6	TRBV12-3/TRBV12-4	NA	NA	TGTGCCAGCAGTCTTCAGGGGTTGGATTCACCCCTCCACTTT	CASSLQGLDSPLHF
TRBJ2-6	TRBV7-9	NA	NA	TGTGCCAGCAGCTTCGGCCAGGGTTGGGCTGGGGCCAACGTCCTGACTTTC	CASSFGQGWAGANVLTF
TRBJ2-3	TRBV20-1	few	NA	TGCAGTGCTAGAGTGGGGGCTGAGGGCACAGATACGCAGTATTTT	CSARVGAEGTDTQYF
TRBJ1-4	TRBV20-1	NA	NA	TGCAGTGCTAGAAACCCGAGACAGGAGGAAAAACTGTTTTTT	CSARNPRQEEKLFF
TRBJ2-7	TRBV29-1	few	NA	TGCAGCGTTGGGTACGGCTACGAGCAGTACTTC	CSVGYGYEQYF
TRBJ1-1	TRBV9	few	NA	TGTGCCAGCAGCCGAGCGGGGGGCTTGAGGAACACTGAAGCTTTCTTT	CASSRAGGLRNTEAFF
TRBJ1-6	TRBV7-3	few	NA	TGTGCCAGCAGCCCAACAGGGTTTACACCCCTCCACTTT	CASSPTGFTPLHF
TRBJ1-5	TRBV24-1	NA	TRBD1	TGTGCCACCAGTGATCCGGGACAGGGGTTCAATCAGCCCCAGCATTTT	CATSDPGQGFNQPQHF
TRBJ1-6	TRBV7-2	few	NA	TGTGCCAGCAGCTTAGGGGGTAGGTGGCCCCTCCACTTT	CASSLGGRWPLHF
TRBJ2-2	TRBV4-3	many	NA	TGCGCCAGCAGCCAAGGAATACCAGGGGAATCGTGGGGGGAGCTGTTTTTT	CASSQGIPGESWGELFF
TRBJ2-5	TRBV24-1	NA	NA	TGTGCCACCAGTGACCCTGGGAGGGGGCGAGGAGAGACCCAGTACTTC	CATSDPGRGRGETQYF
TRBJ2-1	TRBV9	NA	TRBD2	TGTGCCAGCAGCCCGCGAGGTGGTAGCGGGGCGTCCTACAATGAGCAGTTCTTC	CASSPRGGSGASYNEQFF
TRBJ1-4	TRBV10-1	few	NA	TGCGCCAGCCTAGCAAATGAAAAACTGTTTTTT	CASLANEKLFF
TRBJ2-1	TRBV7-8	few	NA	TGTGCCAGCAGCCCAGGACATGATGAGCAGTTCTTC	CASSPGHDEQFF
TRBJ1-1	TRBV2	NA	NA	TGTGCCAGCATACGAAATGGGGGCAACACTGAAGCTTTCTTT	CASIRNGGNTEAFF
TRBJ2-6	TRBV15	NA	NA	TGTGCCACCGAGCTTTCTGGGGCCAACGTCCTGACTTTC	CATELSGANVLTF
TRBJ2-3	TRBV4-2	NA	NA	TGTGCCAGCAGCCAAGACGGGCTAATCGGCACAGATACGCAGTATTTT	CASSQDGLIGTDTQYF
TRBJ2-3	TRBV6-1	NA	TRBD2	TGTGCCAGCAGTTGGGAGGGTCCAGATACGCAGTATTTT	CASSWEGPDTQYF
TRBJ1-6	TRBV5-5	many	NA	TGTGCCAGTGGGGGGGGACCCGAGTCACCCCTCCACTTT	CASGGGPESPLHF
TRBJ2-3	TRBV5-1	few	TRBD2	TGCGCCAGCAGCTTGGGATCCAGCGGGGTCACAGATACGCAGTATTTT	CASSLGSSGVTDTQYF